The source of this T cell receptor beta chain is a study of cytomegalovirus exposure and HLA in healthy donors. Broader study findings: As a later analysis showed, a missense DCLRE1C variant was linked to trimming of TCR beta V- and J-genes. Relative to the approximately 700-donor mean, N-insertions were reportedly fewer in an Asian-associated ancestry cluster in a later analysis. Later analysis indicated greater clonal expansion among HLA-associated TCR beta chains than among equally common other chains.

PCR employed 60 Vbeta and 13 Jbeta primers. Sequenced by immunoSEQ multiplex PCR; TCRdb stores in-frame clones only, minus some. The table has roughly 180,000 clones, around 74% seen once. For this clone: The antigen remains undetermined.

This CDR3 has 13 residues. V was pared by 8 bases and J by 6 bases, with 17 bases between. Germline CDR1 and CDR2: MNHEY and SVGAGI. Sample: PBMCs. This rearrangement joins TRBV6-5 to TRBJ2-7, with a tentative D call TRBD1 (5 bases). The TCR sequence derives from a girl aged 5-17 years in good health and CMV-seropositive. The CDR3 nucleotides are TGTGCCAGCTCCCTGGGGCAGCTCGGCGAGCAGTACTTC. It codes for CASSLGQLGEQYF.